Following are 27 T cell receptor beta chains from one sample sequenced in a study of CD4 T cell repertoires in COVID-19 (dated by TCRdb to the early 2020s). Memory T cell samples that were not cultured went straight to sequencing right after ex vivo isolation. Library prep was done by the immunoSEQ multiplex PCR assay. As stored in TCRdb, this immuneACCESS dataset retains in-frame rearrangements with V and J assigned. A fraction of the clones does not appear; measured against another copy, unresolved V genes explain less than half of the discrepancy, and the remainder lacks a known reason. The sample records fewer than 30,000 clones, about 93% of which are singletons. In total, the top ten clones hold approximately 0.7% of the sample. The material was circulating follicular helper CD4+ T cells (cTfh) from blood, obtained before the COVID-19 pandemic. What the cell subset or site label conveys for this sample: circulating T follicular helper cells. The origin of the receptors is a human donor who had COVID-19.

The CDR3 loop reads CASSRGTSGYTGELFF. CDR3 in DNA: TGCGCCAGCAGCCGCGGGACTAGCGGGTACACCGGGGAGCTGTTTTTT. This chain connects TRBV5-1 to TRBJ2-2; 12 bases are shared with TRBD2. CDR3 length: 16 amino acids. The V gene's germline CDR1 is SGHRS and CDR2 YFSETQ. Trimming at V came to 4 bases and at J to 3 bases, leaving 4 bases not matched to a gene.

The chain has TRBV23-1 and TRBJ2-7; tentative D call: TRBD2 (5 bases). TRBV23-1 is reported as an ORF; its role is uncertain. With 2 bases removed from V and 6 bases from J, the gap between germline ends came to 11 bases. The CDR3 length is 13 residues. The CDR3 region is CASSQVNGVEQYF. For the CDR3, the DNA is TGCGCCAGCAGTCAAGTGAACGGGGTCGAGCAGTACTTC.

This sequence joins TRBV7-3 and TRBJ1-2; TRBD1 agrees at 7 bases. Losses at the gene ends were 5 bases for V and 8 bases for J; bases not matched to a gene: 8. The CDR3 extends over 13 amino acids. Germline V gene lookup returns CDR1 SGHTA and CDR2 FQGTGA. This chain's CDR3 is CASSIDRAGGYTF. CDR3 in DNA: TGTGCCAGCAGCATTGACAGGGCAGGAGGCTACACCTTC.

V usage is TRBV5-1 and J usage is TRBJ1-5; no clear D. Trimming shortened V by 0 bases and J by 5 bases, and 12 bases separated the two germline ends. This CDR3 has 15 residues. Germline CDR1 reads SGHRS; CDR2 reads YFSETQ. The CDR3 spells CASSLDRGEDQPQHF. As DNA, the CDR3 is TGCGCCAGCAGCTTGGATCGGGGAGAGGATCAGCCCCAGCATTTT.

The CDR3 protein is CASSRILLAGGSDTQYF. The CDR3 DNA sequence: TGTGCCAGCAGCAGAATTCTGCTAGCGGGGGGGTCAGATACGCAGTATTTT. The chain has TRBV9 and TRBJ2-3, with 12 bases matching TRBD2. CDR1 and CDR2 (germline): SGDLS, YYNGEE. The CDR3 length is 17 residues. V lost 4 bases to trimming and J lost 4 bases; unmatched junction nucleotides: 10.

The V and J genes are TRBV6-1 and TRBJ1-2, with D unresolved. With 1 base removed from V and 5 bases from J, the gap between germline ends came to 17 bases. Germline V gives CDR1 MNHNS, CDR2 SASEGT. The CDR3 totals 16 residues. Here the CDR3 DNA reads TGTGCCAGCAGTGAAGGAAGGACCCAAGGAGGGTATGGCTACACCTTC. It translates to CASSEGRTQGGYGYTF.

This sequence joins TRBV7-2 and TRBJ1-1; tentatively, D is TRBD1 (6 bases). With 4 bases removed from V and 1 base from J, the gap between germline ends came to 19 bases. The germline CDR1 and CDR2 sequences are SGHTA and FQGNSA. The length of the CDR3 is 17 residues. The CDR3 nucleotides are TGTGCCAGCAGCTCCCCAAGAGACAGGCTTACGAACACTGAAGCTTTCTTT. Its protein product is CASSSPRDRLTNTEAFF.

V and J are TRBV28 and TRBJ2-5, with D possibly being TRBD1 (6 bases). The CDR3 is made up of 14 amino acids. V was pared by 5 bases and J by 2 bases, with 12 bases between. Germline V gene data show CDR1 as MDHEN and CDR2 as SYDVKM. The CDR3 is CASSASGQQETQYF. As DNA, the CDR3 is TGTGCCAGCAGTGCCAGCGGACAGCAAGAGACCCAGTACTTC.

A note on this clone: The sample has other DNA sequences that encode this CDR3 too. The V gene is TRBV6-1, the J gene TRBJ1-6, with 7 bases fitting TRBD1. Germline loops: CDR1 MNHNS, CDR2 SASEGT. The V segment lost 7 bases and the J segment 7 bases; nucleotides outside the gene matches: 10. The length of the CDR3 is 15 residues. In DNA form, the CDR3 reads TGTGCCAGCAACCCGGAGGGGGCTTACAATTCACCCCTCCACTTT. Encoded protein: CASNPEGAYNSPLHF.

The chain couples TRBV9 to TRBJ2-2; 9 nucleotides match TRBD1. Germline V gives CDR1 SGDLS, CDR2 YYNGEE. The length of the CDR3 is 17 residues. Trimming at V came to 0 bases and at J to 7 bases, leaving 10 bases not matched to a gene. In DNA form, the CDR3 reads TGTGCCAGCAGCGTAGAATCCGGGACAGGGATTTTCGGGGAGCTGTTTTTT. It is translated as CASSVESGTGIFGELFF.

The V gene is TRBV9, the J gene TRBJ2-2; 11 nucleotides line up with TRBD1. The CDR3 has 16 amino acids. Losses at the gene ends were 0 bases for V and 6 bases for J; bases not matched to a gene: 4. CDR1 and CDR2 (germline): SGDLS, YYNGEE. CDR3 in DNA: TGTGCCAGCAGCGTAGCGGCGGGACAGGGGGCCGGGGAGCTGTTTTTT. This codes for CASSVAAGQGAGELFF.

This rearrangement joins TRBV10-3 to TRBJ2-2; 11 bases agree with TRBD2. The junction had 1 base not matched to a gene; V was cut back by 4 bases and J by 0 bases. The CDR3 has 16 residues. CDR1 and CDR2 (germline): ENHRY, SYGVKD. CDR3 nucleotide sequence: TGTGCCATCAGTGTGACTAGCGGGACGAACACCGGGGAGCTGTTTTTT. Residues: CAISVTSGTNTGELFF.

The chain couples TRBV10-3 to TRBJ2-5, with D perhaps matching TRBD1 (5 bases). The V end lost 3 bases, the J end lost 5 bases, and 10 bases lay between the germline ends. CDR1 and CDR2 from the germline V gene are ENHRY and SYGVKD. This CDR3 is built from 13 residues. The DNA of the CDR3 is TGTGCCATCAGTGATGGCAAGGGGGAGACCCAGTACTTC. Protein sequence: CAISDGKGETQYF.

The chain joins TRBV2 to TRBJ1-4; D remains unclear. Trimming took 9 bases from V and 0 from J, leaving 11 bases between them. Germline V gives CDR1 SNHLY, CDR2 FYNNEI. This CDR3 is 14 amino acids long. The CDR3 nucleotides read TGTGCCAGTCTTGGGAGCGCAACTAATGAAAAACTGTTTTTT. Protein sequence: CASLGSATNEKLFF.

The gene calls are TRBV21-1 and TRBJ2-5; the table's D call, TRBD2, has no DNA check behind it. TRBV21-1 has pseudogene status. This CDR3 comprises 12 residues. The CDR3 DNA is TGTGCCAGCAGCAGGGCGGGAGAGACCCAGTACTTC. Its translation is CASSRAGETQYF.

J is TRBJ1-1 and V is TRBV10-3; TRBD1 matches at 7 bases. Trimming removed 4 bases from V and 0 bases from J; junction bases left unmatched: 5. In germline, CDR1 is ENHRY, CDR2 SYGVKD. The CDR3 spans 15 residues. CDR3 DNA: TGTGCCATCAGTGCGGACAGGTTAATGAACACTGAAGCTTTCTTT. The encoded protein is CAISADRLMNTEAFF.

This clone has only one observation. The chain recombines TRBV6-1 with TRBJ2-7, with TRBD2 matching over 7 bases. V shed 9 bases and J 1 base; nucleotides not matched to a gene: 12. The CDR3 is 15 residues long. CDR1 is MNHNS and CDR2 is SASEGT in the germline V gene. The DNA for the CDR3 is TGTGCCAGTCAACCGGTGGGGGGGGGTTCCTACGAGCAGTACTTC. As protein: CASQPVGGGSYEQYF.

The rearrangement joins TRBV5-4 to TRBJ2-7, with TRBD1 matching over 9 bases. Germline CDR1 SGHNT, CDR2 YYREEE (reference sequence). There are 18 residues in the CDR3. V trimming: 0 bases; J trimming: 2 bases; junction bases outside the gene matches: 12. The CDR3 spells CASSLGVRGQGYTYEQYF. The CDR3 DNA reads TGTGCCAGCAGCTTGGGTGTACGAGGACAGGGGTATACCTACGAGCAGTACTTC.

The chain is built from TRBV19 and TRBJ2-1, with TRBD1 matching 7 bases. The V gene's germline CDR1 is LNHDA and CDR2 SQIVND (reference sequence). The junction had 4 bases not matched to a gene; V was cut back by 3 bases and J by 2 bases. This CDR3 contains 15 residues. The CDR3 DNA follows: TGTGCCAGTAGTATTCGACAGGGCACCTACAATGAGCAGTTCTTC. Translated: CASSIRQGTYNEQFF.

In nucleotides, the CDR3 is TGTGCCAGCTCTCTTGACAGGCTACTCTATGGCTACACCTTC. This encodes CASSLDRLLYGYTF. The rearrangement joins TRBV18 to TRBJ1-2; possibly TRBD1 for D (6 bases). V shed 6 bases and J shed 4 bases, with 15 bases lying between them. The CDR3 spans 14 residues. Per germline, CDR1 KGHSH and CDR2 LQKENI.

The chain couples TRBV7-2 to TRBJ2-1; 10 positions match TRBD2. The CDR3 loop spans 15 amino acids. V trimming: 5 bases; J trimming: 2 bases; junction bases outside the gene matches: 3. The germline CDR1 and CDR2 sequences are SGHTA and FQGNSA. CDR3 protein: CASSAAGGPYNEQFF. The CDR3 DNA reads as TGTGCCAGCAGCGCAGCGGGGGGGCCCTACAATGAGCAGTTCTTC.

The chain links TRBV19 to TRBJ1-5; no firm D call. Trimming cost V 7 bases and J 3 bases, with 19 bases left between them. The length of the CDR3 is 16 residues. Germline values: CDR1 LNHDA, CDR2 SQIVND (reference sequence). The CDR3 sequence is CASTSMGGRSNQPQHF. CDR3 in DNA: TGTGCCAGTACCTCAATGGGAGGGAGATCCAATCAGCCCCAGCATTTT.

The chain has TRBV6-5 and TRBJ2-2, with 8 bases that match TRBD1. The germline CDR1 and CDR2 sequences are MNHEY and SVGAGI. V gave up 2 bases and J gave up 3 bases; unmatched junction bases: 5. This CDR3 comprises 16 residues. DNA of the CDR3: TGTGCCAGCAGTTACGGCGGACAGGGTCACACCGGGGAGCTGTTTTTT. It translates to CASSYGGQGHTGELFF.

The chain links TRBV6-5 to TRBJ1-3; unclear D gene. The ends were cut back, 7 bases at V and 1 base at J, with 11 bases in the middle. The V gene's germline CDR1 is MNHEY and CDR2 SVGAGI. This CDR3 has 14 residues. CDR3 protein: CASTQRESGNTIYF. CDR3 in DNA: TGTGCCAGCACCCAGAGGGAATCTGGAAACACCATATATTTT.

This clone has a single count. CDR3 DNA: TGTGCCAGGACTATGGAGCTCGAAGCTTTCTTT. Translation gives CARTMELEAFF. The chain is built from TRBV21-1 and TRBJ1-1. TRBV21-1 has pseudogene status. The CDR3 contains 11 residues.

This clone was recorded once. The chain joins TRBV6-1 to TRBJ1-2; 7 bases fit TRBD1. The ends lost 10 bases at V and 8 bases at J; junction bases unmatched: 7. CDR1 and CDR2 from the germline V gene are MNHNS and SASEGT. The CDR3 runs 11 residues. The DNA for the CDR3 is TGTGCCACCAAAGGGGGCATCGGCTACACCTTC. Its protein product is CATKGGIGYTF.

The chain combines TRBV5-4 with TRBJ2-3; the match to TRBD2 covers 16 bases. J lost 3 bases, V lost 1 base, and 11 bases had no gene match. CDR1 and CDR2 (germline): SGHNT, YYREEE (reference sequence). This CDR3 comprises 20 residues. The CDR3 sequence is CASSLTRGTSGGALTDTQYF. Here the CDR3 DNA reads TGTGCCAGCAGCTTGACGAGGGGGACTAGCGGGGGGGCCTTAACAGATACGCAGTATTTT.